This T cell receptor beta chain is from a study of regulatory T cells in long-lasting Graves disease. About the research overall: Antithyroid drugs had been given to newly diagnosed Graves' patients for under 3 months.

Germline CDR1 is SEHNR and CDR2 is FQNEAQ (reference sequence). V shed 6 bases and J 4 bases; nucleotides not matched to a gene: 15. The CDR3 has 19 residues. The sample holds many counts of this clonotype. The antigen is unknown. CDR3 regions were amplified by Arm-PCR using iRepertoire HTBI primers to build TCR beta libraries. Each CDR3 protein gets one entry after TCRdb re-called the multiplex PCR reads with MiXCR. Of some 330,000 distinct CDR3 sequences in the sample, 12% were seen once. Study outcomes and limitations: Graves' patients with persistent disease showed TCR diversity lower than patients newly diagnosed.

Sample time point: newly diagnosed GD, antithyroid drugs for less than 3 months. PBMCs provided the RNA from which the TCR library was made. This same sample was also taken into another study, of T cells in Graves' hyperthyroidism and ophthalmopathy. From that report: HTBI primers were the set used in a first-round RT-PCR of the TCR CDR3.

The sample consisted of peripheral blood mononuclear cells (PBMCs), taken at new diagnosis, from a patient treated with antithyroid drugs. The chain joins TRBV7-9 to TRBJ2-7; TRBD2 agrees at 16 bases. The receptor was isolated from a woman in her late teens or twenties with Graves disease. The CDR3 sequence: CASSGEGLAGGFWSYEQYF. In DNA form, the CDR3 reads TGTGCCAGCAGTGGTGAGGGACTAGCGGGAGGGTTTTGGAGTTACGAGCAGTACTTC.